A single sample gave rise to the 15 T cell receptor beta chains below, sequenced in a study of blood T cell repertoires in COVID-19. Clones were read by immunoSEQ multiplex PCR, and TCRdb kept only the in-frame ones, dropping some. The repertoire includes tens of thousands of clones, 75% to 90% of them detected once, and roughly 30% sits in the top ten. The sequenced sample consisted of peripheral blood. The receptor set was obtained from a man aged 60 to 75 with COVID-19, enrolled during active disease.

This sequence joins TRBV4-2 and TRBJ2-5; D remains ambiguous. V lost 0 bases and J 5 bases, leaving 7 bases between the germline ends. This CDR3 is built from 13 residues. Germline V gene data show CDR1 as LGHNA and CDR2 as YNFKEQ. The CDR3 spells CASSQEDGETQYF. CDR3 in DNA: TGTGCCAGCAGCCAAGAAGACGGGGAGACCCAGTACTTC.

The CDR3 DNA is TGTGCCAGCAGCCAACTAGCGGGGGGCTACAATGAGCAGTTCTTC. Translation: CASSQLAGGYNEQFF. This rearrangement joins TRBV6-4 to TRBJ2-1; 12 bases are shared with TRBD2. The length of the CDR3 is 15 residues. From germline, CDR1 is MRHNA and CDR2 SNTAGT. With 6 bases clipped from V and 3 bases from J, the junction kept 3 bases outside the gene matches.

The V call is TRBV18, the J call TRBJ1-2, with 9 bases that match TRBD1. V dropped 6 bases and J dropped 7; count of bases not matched to a gene: 6. The CDR3 extends over 13 amino acids. Germline V gene sequence: CDR1 KGHSH, CDR2 LQKENI. The CDR3 loop is CASSPGTGFGYTF. The DNA for the CDR3 is TGTGCCAGCTCTCCCGGGACAGGGTTTGGCTACACCTTC.

The chain uses TRBV6-5 and TRBJ1-6; D is unclear. The CDR3 length is 14 residues. Germline values: CDR1 MNHEY, CDR2 SVGAGI. V was shortened by 7 bases and J by 7 bases, with 14 bases between the two germline ends. The CDR3 protein is CASIPFQANSPLHF. The CDR3 DNA follows: TGTGCCAGCATCCCCTTCCAGGCGAATTCACCCCTCCACTTT.

The rearrangement links TRBV6-5 to TRBJ1-2, with D uncertain. The ends were cut back, 3 bases at V and 5 bases at J, with 16 bases in the middle. The CDR3 length is 15 residues. Germline assignment: CDR1 MNHEY and CDR2 SVGAGI. CDR3 nucleotide sequence: TGTGCCAGCAGTTATTCCCTATCCCCCCGGTATGGCTACACCTTC. Residues: CASSYSLSPRYGYTF.

The CDR3: CASSPRTGIPDTQYF. The CDR3 DNA is TGTGCCAGCAGCCCAAGGACAGGTATCCCAGATACGCAGTATTTT. This chain links TRBV6-2 or TRBV6-3 with TRBJ2-3; 7 bases are shared with TRBD1. Germline assignment: CDR1 MNHEY and CDR2 SVGEGT. V dropped 6 bases and J dropped 4; count of bases not matched to a gene: 10. CDR3 length: 15 residues.

The rearrangement joins TRBV5-1 to TRBJ1-6, with D maybe TRBD1 (5 bases). This CDR3 has 16 amino acids. Per germline, CDR1 SGHRS and CDR2 YFSETQ. V was clipped by 1 base and J by 9 bases, with 17 bases between them. The CDR3 sequence: CASSLQGGPLASPLHF. CDR3 DNA sequence: TGCGCCAGCAGCTTGCAGGGAGGGCCCCTTGCTTCACCCCTCCACTTT.

The genes are TRBV6-5 and TRBJ2-7; D is perhaps TRBD1 (6 bases). Germline V CDR1 and CDR2: MNHEY, SVGAGI. The CDR3 loop spans 13 amino acids. V dropped 7 bases and J dropped 5 bases, with 15 bases sitting between them. The CDR3 sequence: CASTLDSLDEQYF. Here the CDR3 DNA reads TGTGCCAGCACACTGGACAGTCTCGACGAGCAGTACTTC.

The V call is TRBV18, the J call TRBJ1-4; TRBD1 agrees at 7 bases. The length of the CDR3 is 14 residues. The junction had 4 bases not matched to a gene; V was cut back by 3 bases and J by 6 bases. From germline, CDR1 is KGHSH and CDR2 LQKENI. The CDR3 sequence is CASSPGQSHEKLFF. CDR3 nucleotide sequence: TGTGCCAGCTCACCGGGACAGTCGCATGAAAAACTGTTTTTT.

This chain connects TRBV12-5 to TRBJ1-3; D gene ambiguous. The V end lost 1 base, the J end lost 0 bases, and 4 bases lay between the germline ends. CDR3 length: 14 amino acids. CDR1 is LGHNT and CDR2 is FRNRAP in the germline V gene. CDR3 region: CASGLGSSGNTIYF. In DNA form, the CDR3 reads TGTGCTAGTGGTTTGGGGAGCTCTGGAAACACCATATATTTT.

The V and J genes are TRBV5-4 and TRBJ2-1; 8 bases are a match to TRBD2. Unmatched junction bases numbered 11, after V lost 4 bases and J lost 11 bases. The germline V gene encodes CDR1 SGHNT and CDR2 YYREEE (reference sequence). This CDR3 has 14 residues. The CDR3 bases are TGTGCCAGCAGCCCTGGCGCTAGCGGGTACAAGCAGTTCTTC. This codes for CASSPGASGYKQFF.

The chain has TRBV10-3 and TRBJ1-3; no firm D call. CDR1 and CDR2 from the germline V gene are ENHRY and SYGVKD. Trimming shortened V by 6 bases and J by 6 bases, and 18 bases separated the two germline ends. The CDR3 length is 15 residues. The DNA for the CDR3 is TGTGCCATCAGCGAGGGCAGCGGGAGGCAAAACACCATATATTTT. It translates to CAISEGSGRQNTIYF.

This rearrangement joins TRBV19 to TRBJ2-2, with 7 bases lining up with TRBD1. Germline V CDR1 and CDR2: LNHDA, SQIVND (reference sequence). The CDR3 is 16 residues long. The V and J ends lost 5 bases and 5 bases, in that order; junction bases with no gene match: 11. CDR3 in DNA: TGTGCCAGTAGTTCCTCGACAGGGTCAGGGACCGGGGAGCTGTTTTTT. This gives the protein CASSSSTGSGTGELFF.

This clone has more than one count but fewer than ten. The chain is built from TRBV9 and TRBJ2-7; TRBD2 agrees at 7 bases. The CDR3 extends over 14 amino acids. In germline, CDR1 is SGDLS, CDR2 YYNGEE. Unmatched junction bases numbered 6, after V lost 4 bases and J lost 2 bases. CDR3 region: CASSLGGEPYEQYF. The CDR3 coding sequence is TGTGCCAGCAGCTTGGGGGGGGAACCCTACGAGCAGTACTTC. Variable domain in full (rest from reference TRBV9 and TRBJ2-7): DSGVTQTPKHLITATGQRVTLRCSPRSGDLSVYWYQQSLDQGLQFLIQYYNGEERAKGNILERFSAQQFPDLHSELNLSSLELGDSALYFCASSLGGEPYEQYFGPGTRLTVT.

The chain employs TRBV2 and TRBJ1-6, with 10 bases lining up with TRBD1. The CDR3 has 16 amino acids. Germline V gene lookup returns CDR1 SNHLY and CDR2 FYNNEI. V lost 2 bases, J lost 8 bases, and 6 bases stayed unmatched. The CDR3 DNA reads as TGTGCCAGCAGTGAATTGGGGACAGGGGTTGATTCACCCCTCCACTTT. The encoded protein is CASSELGTGVDSPLHF.